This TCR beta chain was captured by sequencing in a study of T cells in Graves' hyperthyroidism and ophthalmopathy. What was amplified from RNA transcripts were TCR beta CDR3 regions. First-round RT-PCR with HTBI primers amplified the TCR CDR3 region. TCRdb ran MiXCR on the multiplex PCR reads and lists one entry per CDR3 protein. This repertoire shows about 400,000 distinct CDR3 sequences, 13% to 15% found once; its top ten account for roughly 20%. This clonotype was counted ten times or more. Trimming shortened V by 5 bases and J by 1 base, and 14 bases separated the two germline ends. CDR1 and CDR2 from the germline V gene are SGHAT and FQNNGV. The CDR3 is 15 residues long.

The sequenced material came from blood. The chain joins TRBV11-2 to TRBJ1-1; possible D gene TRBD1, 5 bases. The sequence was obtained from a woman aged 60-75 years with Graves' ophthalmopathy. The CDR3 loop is CASSPEGHPNTEAFF. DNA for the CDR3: TGTGCCAGCAGCCCCGAAGGACACCCGAACACTGAAGCTTTCTTT.